The 26 T cell receptor beta chains listed next were all sequenced from one sample in a study of blood T cell repertoires in COVID-19. The table came from immunoSEQ multiplex PCR; TCRdb's copy has only in-frame clones and leaves some out. The table records approximately 66,000 clones, 85% to 90% of them present only once. Sequenced material: peripheral blood. Receptors originate from a man aged 50-59 years with active COVID-19.

This chain uses TRBV5-1 with TRBJ2-7; D not resolved. CDR1 is SGHRS, CDR2 YFSETQ, per germline. V was pared by 4 bases and J by 1 base, with 6 bases between. CDR3 length: 12 residues. The CDR3 region has the DNA TGCGCCAGCAGCCTAGTGTCCTACGAGCAGTACTTC. It yields the protein CASSLVSYEQYF.

The rearrangement uses TRBV2 and TRBJ1-1, with a weak D call TRBD1 (5 bases). The V end was cut by 2 bases, the J end by 4 bases, with 14 bases between. CDR3 length equals 15 residues. Germline CDR1 reads SNHLY; CDR2 reads FYNNEI. The CDR3 spells CASSELEGGTTEAFF. CDR3 in DNA: TGTGCCAGCAGTGAACTTGAAGGAGGGACCACTGAAGCTTTCTTT.

This clone was found a few times. V gene TRBV7-9 combines with J gene TRBJ2-7; D is possibly TRBD2 (5 bases). From germline, CDR1 is SEHNR and CDR2 FQNEAQ (reference sequence). Deletions cut 1 base from V and 3 bases from J, with 7 bases between. The CDR3 length is 13 residues. Written as DNA, the CDR3 is TGTGCCAGCAGCTTAGGGGAGCGCTACGAGCAGTACGTC. Its translation is CASSLGERYEQYV.

V and J are TRBV7-9 and TRBJ2-6; D call uncertain. This CDR3 has 18 residues. The V gene's germline CDR1 is SEHNR and CDR2 FQNEAQ (reference sequence). Between the trimmed V and J ends, which lost 4 bases and 0 bases, there was a span of 16 bases. CDR3 sequence: CASSYGRYQFSGANVLTF. The CDR3 coding sequence is TGTGCCAGCAGCTACGGCAGGTATCAATTCTCTGGGGCCAACGTCCTGACTTTC.

As DNA, the CDR3 is TGTGCCAGTATGGGCCAGACAGGCCTCTATAATTCACCCCTCCACTTT. Its protein product is CASMGQTGLYNSPLHF. V is TRBV19 and J is TRBJ1-6; maybe TRBD1 (6 bases). V lost 7 bases and J 3 bases, leaving 16 bases between the germline ends. The CDR3 is made up of 16 amino acids. The germline V gene has CDR1 LNHDA and CDR2 SQIVND (reference sequence). The full variable domain, completed using reference TRBV19 and TRBJ1-6, is DGGITQSPKYLFRKEGQNVTLSCEQNLNHDAMYWYRQDPGQGLRLIYYSQIVNDFQKGDIAEGYSVSREKKESFPLTVTSAQKNPTAFYLCASMGQTGLYNSPLHFGNGTRLTVT.

The chain joins TRBV2 to TRBJ2-2; the match to TRBD1 covers 8 bases. Germline V gene lookup returns CDR1 SNHLY and CDR2 FYNNEI. Trimming took 8 bases from V and 6 from J; bases not matched to a gene: 2. The length of the CDR3 is 12 residues. The DNA for the CDR3 is TGTGCCAGCCAGGGGGCCGCCGGGGAGCTGTTTTTT. Protein: CASQGAAGELFF.

This chain joins TRBV11-2 and TRBJ1-3, with D possibly TRBD1 on 5 matching bases. The CDR3 covers 14 residues. Trimming removed 1 base at V and 8 bases at J, with 12 bases between. Germline V gives CDR1 SGHAT, CDR2 FQNNGV. DNA for the CDR3: TGTGCCAGCAGCTTAGTCGGGGGGGAGCACACCATATATTTT. Its protein is CASSLVGGEHTIYF.

The V call is TRBV5-1, the J call TRBJ2-1; 7 nucleotides line up with TRBD2. CDR3 size: 14 residues. Germline CDR1 reads SGHRS; CDR2 reads YFSETQ. V lost 6 bases and J lost 5; bases outside the gene matches: 8. CDR3 in DNA: TGCGCCAGCAAAGCTATGGGAGGGAACAATGAGCAGTTCTTC. Amino acids: CASKAMGGNNEQFF.

The chain uses TRBV5-4 and TRBJ2-3; 12 bases match TRBD2. Germline CDR1 and CDR2: SGHNT and YYREEE (reference sequence). J lost 0 bases, V lost 5 bases, and 10 bases had no gene match. The CDR3 length is 18 residues. The CDR3 coding sequence is TGTGCCAGCAGACTGGGTCGGACTAGCGGGACTAGCACAGATACGCAGTATTTT. This codes for CASRLGRTSGTSTDTQYF. Using reference TRBV5-4 and TRBJ2-3 for the parts outside the CDR3, the full variable domain is ETGVTQSPTHLIKTRGQQVTLRCSSQSGHNTVSWYQQALGQGPQFIFQYYREEENGRGNFPPRFSGLQFPNYSSELNVNALELDDSALYLCASRLGRTSGTSTDTQYFGPGTRLTVL.

This rearrangement joins TRBV3-1 (or the pseudogene TRBV3-2) to TRBJ2-5; TRBD1 might be the D (6 bases). Trimming took 4 bases from V and 5 from J, leaving 11 bases between them. Germline lookup yields CDR1 LGHDT and CDR2 YNNKEL (reference sequence). The CDR3 contains 13 residues. CDR3 bases: TGTGCCAGCAGCCCCGGAAGGGGGGAGACCCAGTACTTC. Protein sequence: CASSPGRGETQYF.

This chain links TRBV9 with TRBJ2-1; 8 bases line up with TRBD1. Germline V gene data show CDR1 as SGDLS and CDR2 as YYNGEE. This CDR3 comprises 16 residues. V gave up 5 bases and J gave up 3 bases; unmatched junction bases: 10. This chain's CDR3 is CASSSTDRDIYNEQFF. For the CDR3, the DNA is TGTGCCAGCAGTTCAACGGACAGGGACATCTACAATGAGCAGTTCTTC.

The chain links TRBV7-9 to TRBJ2-2; D is uncertain. V was trimmed by 5 bases and J by 1 base, leaving 8 bases between them. The CDR3 is made up of 14 amino acids. The germline V gene has CDR1 SEHNR and CDR2 FQNEAQ (reference sequence). For the CDR3, the DNA is TGTGCCAGCAGCGCCTCGGTGAACACCGGGGAGCTGTTTTTT. Encoded protein: CASSASVNTGELFF.

This clone occurred a few times. The chain combines TRBV14 with TRBJ1-6, with TRBD1 identical over 10 bases. V gave up 2 bases and J gave up 7 bases; unmatched junction bases: 2. The CDR3 length is 15 residues. CDR1 SGHDN and CDR2 FVKESK come from the germline V gene. CDR3 loop: CASSQRQGANSPLHF. In DNA, the CDR3 is TGTGCCAGCAGCCAAAGACAGGGGGCCAATTCACCCCTCCACTTT.

The genes are TRBV10-2 and TRBJ2-1; D remains unclear. Per germline, CDR1 WSHSY and CDR2 SAAADI. This CDR3 is 13 amino acids long. Trimming took 5 bases from V and 6 from J, leaving 11 bases between them. The CDR3 loop is CASSNSPRNEQFF. CDR3 sequence (DNA): TGCGCCAGCAGTAATTCCCCTCGCAATGAGCAGTTCTTC.

The V call is TRBV9, the J call TRBJ1-5; D is perhaps TRBD1 (5 bases). The CDR3 extends over 13 amino acids. The V gene lost 5 bases and the J gene lost 6 bases, with 12 bases spanning the gap. Germline assignment: CDR1 SGDLS and CDR2 YYNGEE. The CDR3, as DNA: TGTGCCAGCAGTCCGGGGGGAGCTCAGCCCCAGCATTTT. Its translation: CASSPGGAQPQHF.

The chain uses TRBV10-1 and TRBJ2-1; 7 nucleotides line up with TRBD2. Trimming removed 8 bases from V and 5 bases from J; junction bases left unmatched: 6. Germline V gene lookup returns CDR1 WNHNN and CDR2 SYGVQD (reference sequence). This CDR3 has 13 residues. CDR3 bases: TGCGCCAGCCAGCGGGGCCCAAACAATGAGCAGTTCTTC. Its protein is CASQRGPNNEQFF.

CDR3 nucleotide sequence: TGCGCCAGCAGCTTGGCTAGCGGGGGAGTGAACACCGGGGAGCTGTTTTTT. Translating it yields CASSLASGGVNTGELFF. The chain has TRBV5-1 and TRBJ2-2; 10 nucleotides match TRBD2. This CDR3 region has 17 residues. Germline loops: CDR1 SGHRS, CDR2 YFSETQ. The trim removed 0 bases at V and 1 base at J, leaving 3 bases unmatched.

The chain couples TRBV3-1 (or the pseudogene TRBV3-2) to TRBJ1-1; TRBD1 matches 7 bases. V shed 6 bases, J shed 0 bases, and the junction held 10 bases outside the gene matches. The CDR3 consists of 16 residues. The germline CDR1 and CDR2 sequences are LGHDT and YNNKEL (reference sequence). CDR3 amino acids: CASRLTGVRLNTEAFF. CDR3 sequence (DNA): TGTGCCAGCAGACTAACAGGGGTCCGCTTGAACACTGAAGCTTTCTTT.

The sample holds a few counts of this clone. The chain has TRBV18 and TRBJ2-7; 9 bases align to TRBD1. Germline values: CDR1 KGHSH, CDR2 LQKENI. Unmatched junction bases numbered 1, after V lost 1 base and J lost 6 bases. This CDR3 comprises 13 residues. As DNA, the CDR3 is TGTGCCAGCTCACCACGGACAGGGGTCGAGCAGTACTTC. This translates into CASSPRTGVEQYF.

The chain is built from TRBV6-1 and TRBJ2-1; TRBD2 matches at 8 bases. Germline V gene sequence: CDR1 MNHNS, CDR2 SASEGT. The V segment lost 3 bases and the J segment 8 bases; nucleotides outside the gene matches: 6. This CDR3 comprises 14 residues. The CDR3 protein is CASSDGLASHEQFF. Written as DNA, the CDR3 is TGTGCCAGCAGTGACGGACTAGCTTCCCATGAGCAGTTCTTC.

On this clone: A junction end diverges from the germline sequence, so it may reflect a read error. The genes are TRBV7-9 and TRBJ2-7, with D maybe TRBD1 (6 bases). CDR3 length: 11 residues. CDR1 and CDR2 from the germline V gene are SEHNR and FQNEAQ (reference sequence). CDR3 in amino acids: CASSLEDSPSF. The CDR3 DNA is TGTGCCAGCAGCTTAGAGGACAGCCCTTCTTTC.

V is TRBV7-2 and J is TRBJ2-3, with 13 bases matching TRBD2. J lost 6 bases, V lost 0 bases, and 3 bases had no gene match. CDR1 and CDR2 from the germline V gene are SGHTA and FQGNSA. The CDR3 has 16 residues. In DNA form, the CDR3 reads TGTGCCAGCAGCTTAGCGACTAGCGGGGGGCCGGATACGCAGTATTTT. Protein: CASSLATSGGPDTQYF.

This CDR3 reads CASSYEGGGNQPQHF. CDR3 in DNA: TGTGCCAGCAGTTACGAGGGGGGGGGCAATCAGCCCCAGCATTTT. The chain has TRBV6-6 and TRBJ1-5, with a tentative D call TRBD1 (6 bases). The CDR3 sequence is 15 residues long. CDR1 MNHNY and CDR2 SVGAGI come from the germline V gene (reference sequence). V lost 2 bases to trimming and J lost 2 bases, with 10 bases between them.

The V call is TRBV9, the J call TRBJ1-2, with D possibly being TRBD1 (5 bases). Trimming removed 4 bases at V and 6 bases at J, with 19 bases between. Germline V gene sequence: CDR1 SGDLS, CDR2 YYNGEE. There are 15 residues in the CDR3. CDR3 bases: TGTGCCAGCAGCTCTGGGACTCGATTAGGGAATGGCTACACCTTC. Its protein product is CASSSGTRLGNGYTF.

The chain couples TRBV20-1 to TRBJ2-3, with D tentatively TRBD1 or TRBD2 (5 bases each). This CDR3 spans 13 amino acids. Germline V gives CDR1 DFQATT, CDR2 SNEGSKA (reference sequence). Trimming took off 6 bases at V and 1 base at J, with 11 bases between the two ends. The CDR3 region is CSASGGGTDTQYF. The CDR3 region has the DNA TGCAGTGCGAGTGGGGGAGGCACAGATACGCAGTATTTT.

V is TRBV5-1 and J is TRBJ2-1; maybe TRBD1 (6 bases). The CDR3 has 14 residues. CDR1 SGHRS and CDR2 YFSETQ come from the germline V gene. V was clipped by 3 bases and J by 5 bases, with 12 bases between them. Here the CDR3 reads CASSSRDTNNEQFF. The CDR3 bases are TGCGCCAGCAGCTCCCGGGACACAAACAATGAGCAGTTCTTC.